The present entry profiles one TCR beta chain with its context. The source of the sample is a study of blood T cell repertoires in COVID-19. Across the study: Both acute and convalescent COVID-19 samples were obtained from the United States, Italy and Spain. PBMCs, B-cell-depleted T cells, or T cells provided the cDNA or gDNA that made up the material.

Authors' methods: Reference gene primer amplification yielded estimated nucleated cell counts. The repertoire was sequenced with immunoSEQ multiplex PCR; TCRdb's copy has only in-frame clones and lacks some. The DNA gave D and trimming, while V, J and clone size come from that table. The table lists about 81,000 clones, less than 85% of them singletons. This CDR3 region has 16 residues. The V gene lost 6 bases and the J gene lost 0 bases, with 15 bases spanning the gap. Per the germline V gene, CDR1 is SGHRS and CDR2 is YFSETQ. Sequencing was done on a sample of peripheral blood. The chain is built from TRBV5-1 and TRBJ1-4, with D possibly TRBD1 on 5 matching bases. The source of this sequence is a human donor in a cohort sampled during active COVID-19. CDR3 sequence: CASTLGGTATNEKLFF. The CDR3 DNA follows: TGCGCCAGCACCCTTGGGGGGACTGCAACTAATGAAAAACTGTTTTTT.